What follows is one T cell receptor (beta chain) and its context. The data were taken from a study of blood T cell repertoires in COVID-19. Study context: There were acute and convalescent COVID-19 samples, and they came from the United States, Italy and Spain. T cells, B-cell-depleted T cells, or PBMCs supplied cDNA or gDNA.

Under the authors' procedure: Amplified reference gene primers provided the basis for estimating nucleated cell counts. The repertoire was sequenced with immunoSEQ multiplex PCR; TCRdb's copy has only in-frame clones and lacks some. The V and J calls and clone size were taken over from that table, and D and trimming were inferred from the DNA. The sample lists 300,000 to 400,000 clones, about 88% occurring once. Per germline, CDR1 ENHRY and CDR2 SYGVKD. V shed 11 bases and J 10 bases; nucleotides not matched to a gene: 14. There are 13 residues in the CDR3. Sequenced: peripheral blood. The chain couples TRBV10-3 to TRBJ2-7; 10 bases are shared with TRBD2. The clonotype comes from a human donor in a cohort sampled during active COVID-19. CDR3 region: CAVSGTSAGDQYF. The CDR3 nucleotides are TGTGCCGTCTCCGGGACTAGCGCTGGGGACCAGTACTTC.